The sequence of this T cell receptor (beta chain) was determined in a study of T cells after posttransplantation cyclophosphamide. A marrow graft followed busulfan-fludarabine conditioning, with cyclophosphamide on days +3 and +4. Method: immunoSEQ multiplex PCR; TCRdb's copy keeps in-frame clones and lacks some. The sample consists of about 11,000 clones, approximately 86% of them appearing once. The source is a female patient aged 50-59 years who received an allogeneic stem cell transplant from a related donor, was CMV-positive, and had no GVHD. Some T cells may be provided by the graft donor. The sequenced sample was PBMCs, obtained 1,700 to 2,000 days after allogeneic stem cell transplant with posttransplant cyclophosphamide.

The CDR3 loop reads CASRRGLNTGELFF. CDR3 DNA: TGTGCCAGCAGAAGGGGGTTGAACACCGGGGAGCTGTTTTTT. This chain links TRBV28 with TRBJ2-2; weak D call: TRBD1 (6 bases). The ends were cut back, 6 bases at V and 1 base at J, with 9 bases in the middle. Germline V gene data show CDR1 as MDHEN and CDR2 as SYDVKM. The CDR3 extends over 14 amino acids.